One and the same sample provided the 19 T cell receptor beta chains below, sequenced in a study of cytomegalovirus exposure and HLA in healthy donors. TCRdb keeps only in-frame clones here, not all; method: immunoSEQ multiplex PCR. Among 250,000 to 350,000 clones listed, roughly 90% were seen once. Specimen: PBMCs. The receptors here all came from a woman under 30 in good health and CMV-seronegative.

This clone was observed a single time. The V call is TRBV2, the J call TRBJ2-3, with D unresolved. The CDR3 runs 13 residues. V lost 6 bases, J lost 0 bases, and 7 bases lay in between. Germline V gene data show CDR1 as SNHLY and CDR2 as FYNNEI. The CDR3 here is CASSDLSTDTQYF. The CDR3 DNA sequence: TGTGCCAGCAGCGACTTAAGCACAGATACGCAGTATTTT.

V usage is TRBV4-3 and J usage is TRBJ2-7, with D perhaps TRBD2 (6 bases). Trimming took off 3 bases at V and 1 base at J, with 13 bases between the two ends. In germline, CDR1 is LGHNA, CDR2 YSLEER. The CDR3 covers 15 residues. CDR3 residues: CASSHAGGGSYEQYF. CDR3 bases: TGCGCCAGCAGCCACGCCGGGGGAGGTTCCTACGAGCAGTACTTC.

This clone showed up just a few times. The chain recombines TRBV6-1 with TRBJ2-2; perhaps TRBD2 as D (6 bases). Germline V CDR1 and CDR2: MNHNS, SASEGT. The ends were cut back, 5 bases at V and 7 bases at J, with 17 bases in the middle. The CDR3 is made up of 15 amino acids. CDR3: CASSRRLEGVGELFF. DNA for the CDR3: TGTGCCAGCAGTAGGAGACTAGAAGGGGTCGGGGAGCTGTTTTTT.

This chain links TRBV27 with TRBJ2-1, with 13 positions matching TRBD2. Losses at the gene ends were 8 bases for V and 2 bases for J; bases not matched to a gene: 9. The CDR3 has 17 residues. CDR1 is MNHEY, CDR2 SMNVEV, per germline (reference sequence). As DNA, the CDR3 is TGTGCCAGCGGCCGTCCGGGACTAGCGGGAACCTACAATGAGCAGTTCTTC. It is translated as CASGRPGLAGTYNEQFF.

The rearrangement joins TRBV27 to TRBJ2-7; 8 nucleotides agree with TRBD2. Germline CDR1 MNHEY, CDR2 SMNVEV (reference sequence). There are 14 residues in the CDR3. Unmatched junction bases numbered 6, after V lost 2 bases and J lost 6 bases. The CDR3 DNA follows: TGTGCCAGCAGTTTAGGGGGCGGGAGGCGCGAGCAGTACTTC. This codes for CASSLGGGRREQYF.

This clone came up a few times. The CDR3 DNA is TGCAGCGTGGGGAGCAGACAACTTTTGGATGGCTACACCTTC. Its translation is CSVGSRQLLDGYTF. J is TRBJ1-2 and V is TRBV29-1, with unresolved D. CDR1 SQVTM and CDR2 ANQGSEA come from the germline V gene. Trimming left V 6 bases short and J 6 bases short, with 20 bases between. The CDR3 loop spans 14 amino acids.

This sequence joins TRBV11-2 and TRBJ2-7; the match to TRBD1 covers 8 bases. This CDR3 is 15 amino acids long. Germline V gene lookup returns CDR1 SGHAT and CDR2 FQNNGV. The J segment lost 0 bases and the V segment lost 6 bases, leaving 7 bases of the junction unmatched. The CDR3 bases are TGTGCCAGCAGTTATAGGACAGGGATCTCCTACGAGCAGTACTTC. Amino acids: CASSYRTGISYEQYF.

The chain links TRBV2 to TRBJ2-2, with unresolved D. V was pared by 6 bases and J by 6 bases, with 8 bases between. Germline CDR1 SNHLY, CDR2 FYNNEI. The length of the CDR3 is 12 residues. This CDR3 is CASRPEAGELFF. The CDR3 DNA follows: TGTGCCAGCAGACCAGAGGCCGGGGAGCTGTTTTTT.

This clone was detected only once. The chain is built from TRBV5-1 and TRBJ1-4; tentative D call: TRBD1 (5 bases). This CDR3 has 20 amino acids. V lost 4 bases, J lost 6 bases, and 31 bases lay in between. Germline V gene sequence: CDR1 SGHRS, CDR2 YFSETQ. The CDR3 spells CASSPGSAGVAARLDEKLFF. The CDR3, as DNA: TGCGCCAGCAGCCCGGGTTCAGCGGGGGTAGCGGCTAGACTAGATGAAAAACTGTTTTTT. Filled out from reference TRBV5-1 and TRBJ1-4, the complete variable domain reads KAGVTQTPRYLIKTRGQQVTLSCSPISGHRSVSWYQQTPGQGLQFLFEYFSETQRNKGNFPGRFSGRQFSNSRSEMNVSTLELGDSALYLCASSPGSAGVAARLDEKLFFGSGTQLSVL.

V usage is TRBV7-2 and J usage is TRBJ1-5; D call uncertain. This CDR3 comprises 13 residues. The germline gives CDR1 SGHTA, CDR2 FQGNSA. V lost 5 bases and J 3 bases, leaving 8 bases between the germline ends. CDR3 protein: CASSERLNQPQHF. CDR3 nucleotides: TGTGCCAGCAGCGAAAGACTCAATCAGCCCCAGCATTTT.

This chain joins TRBV5-1 and TRBJ2-1; 9 bases fit TRBD2. The CDR3 runs to 13 residues. From germline, CDR1 is SGHRS and CDR2 YFSETQ. V was clipped by 3 bases and J by 9 bases; unmatched bases: 4. The CDR3 sequence is CASSSLAGFEQFF. The CDR3 nucleotides are TGCGCCAGCAGCTCCCTAGCGGGATTTGAGCAGTTCTTC.

DNA for the CDR3: TGTGCCAGCAGCTTAGAGGCCACAGGGGGGCCCTACGAGCAGTACTTC. Amino acid sequence: CASSLEATGGPYEQYF. The rearrangement joins TRBV7-2 to TRBJ2-7, with 8 nucleotides matching TRBD1. Germline V gives CDR1 SGHTA, CDR2 FQGNSA. The CDR3 has 16 residues. The ends lost 1 base at V and 2 bases at J; junction bases unmatched: 7.

V is TRBV5-1 and J is TRBJ2-1, with 7 positions matching TRBD1. The CDR3 length is 16 residues. Germline V lookup: CDR1 SGHRS, CDR2 YFSETQ. V lost 0 bases and J lost 6; bases outside the gene matches: 9. CDR3 coding DNA: TGCGCCAGCAGCTTGGGGCATGGGGCAGGGGGCAATGAGCAGTTCTTC. Translation gives CASSLGHGAGGNEQFF. Supplemented by reference TRBV5-1 and TRBJ2-1, the full variable domain reads KAGVTQTPRYLIKTRGQQVTLSCSPISGHRSVSWYQQTPGQGLQFLFEYFSETQRNKGNFPGRFSGRQFSNSRSEMNVSTLELGDSALYLCASSLGHGAGGNEQFFGPGTRLTVL.

This clone was detected a few times. The genes are TRBV28 and TRBJ1-2, with D hard to call. V was pared by 8 bases and J by 1 base, with 17 bases between. This CDR3 is 15 amino acids long. Germline V gene sequence: CDR1 MDHEN, CDR2 SYDVKM. The CDR3 spells CASLSSGRFNYGYTF. The CDR3 DNA sequence: TGTGCCAGCCTTTCGAGTGGGAGATTTAACTATGGCTACACCTTC.

This clone has just one count. The rearrangement uses TRBV2 and TRBJ2-2, with 7 positions matching TRBD1. Germline-derived CDR1 and CDR2 are SNHLY and FYNNEI. CDR3 length: 13 residues. After removal of 8 bases from V and 6 bases from J, the junction contained 6 bases not matched to a gene. The CDR3 region is CASLGTAAGELFF. CDR3 in DNA: TGTGCCAGCCTAGGGACAGCGGCCGGGGAGCTGTTTTTT.

The chain carries TRBV6-6 and TRBJ2-1; no clear D. V gave up 8 bases and J gave up 10 bases, with 12 bases separating them. The germline V gene encodes CDR1 MNHNY and CDR2 SVGAGI (reference sequence). This CDR3 has 11 residues. For the CDR3, the DNA is TGTGCCAGCGGCGAGCGATCCGAGCAGTTCTTC. Its translation is CASGERSEQFF.

Written as DNA, the CDR3 is TGTGCCAGCAGTTTACCGGGGACAGGGAGCTATGGCTACACCTTC. This gives the protein CASSLPGTGSYGYTF. V is TRBV28 and J is TRBJ1-2; 9 nucleotides align to TRBD1. CDR1 is MDHEN, CDR2 SYDVKM, per germline. The CDR3 is 15 amino acids. Unmatched junction bases numbered 5, after V lost 2 bases and J lost 4 bases.

The J gene is TRBJ2-4, the V gene TRBV2; no definite D call. Deletions cut 2 bases from V and 0 bases from J, with 5 bases between. The germline gives CDR1 SNHLY, CDR2 FYNNEI. The CDR3 totals 14 residues. CDR3 DNA: TGTGCCAGCAGTGAAAAACTAGCCAAAAACATTCAGTACTTC. This gives the protein CASSEKLAKNIQYF.

The chain combines TRBV6-5 with TRBJ1-4; D call uncertain. The germline V gene has CDR1 MNHEY and CDR2 SVGAGI. This CDR3 is 15 amino acids long. Trimming stripped 0 bases from V and 3 bases from J, with 8 bases between. The CDR3 DNA reads as TGTGCCAGCAGTTACTCGCATGAGGCTAATGAAAAACTGTTTTTT. Residues: CASSYSHEANEKLFF.